Below, 10 T cell receptor beta chains from the same sample are listed, as sequenced in a study of human T cells and chemical hapten exposure. Time point of the sample: pre-sensitization, week 0. Treatment given: therapeutic diphenylcyclopropenone sensitization with weekly scalp DPC. One entry per CDR3 protein, called by TCRdb with MiXCR from the RACE reads. The table records a few hundred thousand distinct CDR3 sequences, about 9.4% of them present only once. Sequenced material: whole blood, taken in connection with sensitization to the hapten diphenylcyclopropenone (DPC). These receptors were collected from a woman aged 40 to 49 with alopecia areata. Some clones in this sample may be carry-over from other donors' samples.

The chain recombines TRBV12-3 or TRBV12-4 with TRBJ2-3; 14 bases line up with TRBD2. The CDR3 covers 18 residues. V lost 4 bases and J lost 4; bases outside the gene matches: 10. The CDR3 coding sequence is TGTGCCAGCAGTTGGGCGGGACTAGCGGGAGTAAGGGCAGATACGCAGTATTTT. This translates into CASSWAGLAGVRADTQYF.

The chain couples TRBV12-3 or TRBV12-4 to TRBJ1-3; possible D gene TRBD1, 5 bases. This CDR3 has 14 amino acids. Trimming removed 5 bases from V and 5 bases from J, with 13 bases in between. CDR3 nucleotide sequence: TGTGCCAGCAGTCCGGCCTTGGGGCGAAACACCATATATTTT. Its translation is CASSPALGRNTIYF.

V is TRBV2 and J is TRBJ1-1; 8 bases align to TRBD1. J was trimmed by 4 bases and V by 4 bases; bases with no gene match: 2. Germline values: CDR1 SNHLY, CDR2 FYNNEI. The CDR3 has 13 amino acids. The CDR3 loop reads CASSGTGFTEAFF. The CDR3 DNA reads as TGTGCCAGCAGTGGGACAGGGTTCACTGAAGCTTTCTTT. Complete variable domain (other parts from reference TRBV2 and TRBJ1-1): EPEVTQTPSHQVTQMGQEVILRCVPISNHLYFYWYRQILGQKVEFLVSFYNNEISEKSEIFDDQFSVERPDGSNFTLKIRSTKLEDSAMYFCASSGTGFTEAFFGQGTRLTVV.

There are a few counts of this clonotype. The J gene is TRBJ1-6, the V gene TRBV4-2; D is possibly TRBD1 (6 bases). CDR3 length equals 16 residues. Germline V lookup: CDR1 LGHNA, CDR2 YNFKEQ. Trimming left V 0 bases short and J 7 bases short, with 13 bases between. The CDR3 nucleotides read TGTGCCAGCAGCCAAGAACAGGGTAGGGGCAATTCACCCCTCCACTTT. Translated: CASSQEQGRGNSPLHF.

This clonotype has ten or more counts. The chain combines TRBV10-3 with TRBJ2-7; unclear D gene. Trimming removed 4 bases from V and 2 bases from J, with 24 bases in between. CDR1 and CDR2 (germline): ENHRY, SYGVKD. The length of the CDR3 is 18 residues. The DNA of the CDR3 is TGTGCCATCAGTGGACCGCAAGCCGATAGTGATTTCACCTACGAGCAGTACTTC. Amino acids: CAISGPQADSDFTYEQYF.

This clonotype was detected ten times or more. J is TRBJ2-7 and V is TRBV10-3, with 13 bases matching TRBD2. The ends lost 3 bases at V and 3 bases at J; junction bases unmatched: 2. The CDR3 consists of 15 residues. The germline V gene encodes CDR1 ENHRY and CDR2 SYGVKD. The CDR3 DNA reads TGTGCCATCAGTGATCGGACTAGCGGGGGCTACGAGCAGTACTTC. Protein: CAISDRTSGGYEQYF.

Only a few counts were recorded for this clonotype. The chain carries TRBV27 and TRBJ1-6; TRBD1 is a possible D gene (6 bases). Trimming took off 6 bases at V and 8 bases at J, with 11 bases between the two ends. Germline assignment: CDR1 MNHEY and CDR2 SMNVEV (reference sequence). This CDR3 region has 13 residues. In DNA form, the CDR3 reads TGTGCCAGCAGGGGTAACAGGGATTCACCCCTCCACTTT. This encodes CASRGNRDSPLHF.

CDR3 DNA sequence: TGTGCCAGCAGCTACCCCCAGCGAGTTGGCTACACCTTC. Amino acid sequence: CASSYPQRVGYTF. This chain joins TRBV7-9 and TRBJ1-2; D unclear. Trimming removed 4 bases from V and 7 bases from J, with 13 bases in between. The CDR3 covers 13 residues. CDR1 is SEHNR and CDR2 is FQNEAQ in the germline V gene (reference sequence).

The chain carries TRBV9 and TRBJ2-3, with 13 positions matching TRBD2. This CDR3 has 16 amino acids. The germline gives CDR1 SGDLS, CDR2 YYNGEE. V was pared by 7 bases and J by 2 bases, with 7 bases of the junction left unmatched. The CDR3: CASAPGLAGITDTQYF. The CDR3, as DNA: TGTGCCAGCGCTCCGGGACTAGCGGGGATCACAGATACGCAGTATTTT.

This clonotype was seen a handful of times. The chain employs TRBV2 and TRBJ2-7, with D tentatively TRBD1 (5 bases). V lost 8 bases and J 2 bases, leaving 13 bases between the germline ends. This CDR3 comprises 13 residues. Looked up from germline, CDR1 is SNHLY and CDR2 is FYNNEI. In DNA form, the CDR3 reads TGTGCCAGCGGTAGTACAGGTACCTACGAGCAGTACTTC. It codes for CASGSTGTYEQYF.